Following are 5 T cell receptor beta chains from one sample sequenced in a study of shared clonotypes between healthy human individuals. Produced via immunoSEQ multiplex PCR; TCRdb's table is partial and in-frame only. Altogether millions of clones are present, 80% to 95% being singletons, with the ten largest covering 0.35% to 0.5%. The sequencing input was naive CD4+ T cells from PBMCs. Subset noted: CD45RA+ positively selected. The receptors were sampled from a man between 18 and 35 years old in good health. Some clones in this sample may be carry-over from other donors' samples.

V is TRBV30 and J is TRBJ2-1, with 7 bases aligning to TRBD1. V lost 0 bases and J lost 11; bases outside the gene matches: 7. Germline assignment: CDR1 GTSNPN and CDR2 SVGIG (reference sequence). This CDR3 contains 13 residues. This CDR3 reads CAWSVLSTGKQFF. CDR3 in DNA: TGTGCCTGGAGTGTTCTCTCGACAGGGAAGCAGTTCTTC.

V gene TRBV7-3 combines with J gene TRBJ2-5; D not certain. Germline V lookup: CDR1 SGHTA, CDR2 FQGTGA. The V end lost 5 bases, the J end lost 5 bases, and 18 bases lay between the germline ends. This CDR3 is 15 amino acids long. The chain's CDR3 is CASSLRRSGVETQYF. The DNA for the CDR3 is TGTGCCAGCAGCCTGAGGCGGTCCGGAGTGGAGACCCAGTACTTC.

V and J are TRBV18 and TRBJ1-3; D not resolved. CDR1 is KGHSH and CDR2 is LQKENI in the germline V gene. Trimming stripped 3 bases from V and 4 bases from J, with 13 bases between. The CDR3 runs to 15 residues. CDR3 in amino acids: CASSPPTRLGNTIYF. The DNA for the CDR3 is TGTGCCAGCTCACCTCCGACAAGATTAGGAAACACCATATATTTT.

The chain couples TRBV27 to TRBJ2-7, with 10 bases matching TRBD2. The germline gives CDR1 MNHEY, CDR2 SMNVEV (reference sequence). Trimming took 5 bases from V and 0 from J; bases not matched to a gene: 7. The CDR3 spans 16 residues. Written as DNA, the CDR3 is TGTGCCAGCAGTAGACTAGCGGGCCTGTACTCCTACGAGCAGTACTTC. Its protein product is CASSRLAGLYSYEQYF.

V is TRBV11-3 and J is TRBJ2-1; TRBD2 aligns across 9 bases. The CDR3 has 14 amino acids. With 5 bases clipped from V and 9 bases from J, the junction kept 8 bases outside the gene matches. CDR1 and CDR2 (germline): SGHNT, YENEEA. The chain's CDR3 is CASSRAGGQSEQFF. CDR3 sequence (DNA): TGTGCCAGCAGCAGAGCGGGAGGACAGAGTGAGCAGTTCTTC.